A single sample is the source of the 7 T cell receptor beta chains below, sequenced in a study of blood T cell repertoires in COVID-19. Sequencing used immunoSEQ multiplex PCR; TCRdb keeps in-frame clones, though not all of them. The data contain 200,000 to 300,000 clones, 80% to 90% of them singletons. The sample comprised peripheral blood. The receptors were gathered from a man between 60 and 75 years old with acute or convalescent COVID-19.

This chain joins TRBV5-1 and TRBJ2-5, with D perhaps matching TRBD2 (5 bases). Germline lookup yields CDR1 SGHRS and CDR2 YFSETQ. This CDR3 is 13 amino acids long. CDR3 residues: CAAGDPGKETQYF. The CDR3 DNA sequence: TGCGCTGCTGGGGATCCCGGGAAAGAGACCCAGTACTTC.

The gene calls are TRBV6-6 and TRBJ1-2; no clear D. The CDR3 consists of 11 residues. CDR1 and CDR2 (germline): MNHNY, SVGAGI (reference sequence). With 6 bases removed from V and 14 bases from J, the gap between germline ends came to 16 bases. The CDR3: CASSTDTRRTF. The CDR3 bases are TGTGCCAGCAGCACAGACACCCGACGAACCTTC.

This rearrangement joins TRBV29-1 to TRBJ2-1; 13 positions agree with TRBD2. V trimming: 7 bases; J trimming: 4 bases; junction bases outside the gene matches: 7. The length of the CDR3 is 15 residues. Germline CDR1 and CDR2: SQVTM and ANQGSEA. The CDR3 sequence: CSATKLAGGYNEQFF. The CDR3 coding sequence is TGCAGCGCAACAAAACTAGCGGGGGGGTACAATGAGCAGTTCTTC.

This clone was counted once. V and J are TRBV9 and TRBJ1-6, with 9 nucleotides matching TRBD1. With 3 bases clipped from V and 10 bases from J, the junction kept 5 bases outside the gene matches. The CDR3 has 14 residues. CDR1 is SGDLS, CDR2 YYNGEE, per germline. CDR3 sequence reads: CASSEQGARSPLHF. CDR3 sequence (DNA): TGTGCCAGCAGCGAACAGGGGGCACGGTCACCCCTCCACTTT.

The genes are TRBV6-2 or TRBV6-3 and TRBJ1-5; 7 bases agree with TRBD1. The CDR3 totals 15 residues. J was trimmed by 3 bases and V by 5 bases; bases with no gene match: 7. Germline CDR1 MNHEY, CDR2 SVGEGT. CDR3 sequence: CASSGDSPINQPQHF. CDR3 coding DNA: TGTGCCAGCAGTGGGGACAGCCCCATCAATCAGCCCCAGCATTTT.

The count of this clone is one. The chain combines TRBV11-1 with TRBJ2-5; unclear D gene. The CDR3 covers 13 residues. CDR1 SGHAT and CDR2 FQDESV come from the germline V gene (reference sequence). V shed 3 bases and J shed 1 base, with 6 bases lying between them. The CDR3 here is CASSLNSQETQYF. CDR3 DNA: TGTGCCAGCAGCTTGAACTCCCAAGAGACCCAGTACTTC. The whole variable domain, filled in from reference TRBV11-1 and TRBJ2-5, reads EAEVAQSPRYKITEKSQAVAFWCDPISGHATLYWYRQILGQGPELLVQFQDESVVDDSQLPKDRFSAERLKGVDSTLKIQPAELGDSAMYLCASSLNSQETQYFGPGTRLLVL.

This clone is a singleton in its sample. The V call is TRBV6-1, the J call TRBJ1-2; TRBD1 is a possible D gene (5 bases). CDR3 length: 13 amino acids. Germline values: CDR1 MNHNS, CDR2 SASEGT. Deletions cut 5 bases from V and 5 bases from J, with 12 bases between. CDR3 in amino acids: CASSSEQDYGYTF. In DNA, the CDR3 is TGTGCCAGCAGTTCCGAACAGGATTATGGCTACACCTTC.